Listed below are T cell receptor beta chains from one sample, sequenced in a study of blood T cell repertoires in COVID-19. Generated by immunoSEQ multiplex PCR, the TCRdb table keeps only in-frame clones and is missing some. The sample contains 180,000 or so clones, 84% of which appear only once. The specimen was peripheral blood. Source of these receptors: a man aged 40-50 years who had recovered from COVID-19. Both conserved end residues are part of each CDR3. D genes are given only for firm matches. Where a row states a size, it is once, few, many or the class of an expanded clone; other rows omit it.

D	V	size	J	DNA	CDR3
NA	TRBV6-4	many	TRBJ1-1	TGTGCCAGCAGTCCGGGGGGGGGCTGGGACACTGAAGCTTTCTTT	CASSPGGGWDTEAFF
TRBD2	TRBV28	once	TRBJ2-2	TGTGCCAGCAGTTTGGCGGGGTTCCAAGCGGGAGATCCCGGGGAGCTGTTTTTT	CASSLAGFQAGDPGELFF
NA	TRBV21-1	NA	TRBJ2-2	TGTGCCAGCAGCAAAAGGGAAGGACTAGCGTATCCCGGGGAGCTGTTTTTT	CASSKREGLAYPGELFF
TRBD2	TRBV4-1	NA	TRBJ2-4	TGCGCCAGCAGCCCATCTAGCGGAAACATTCAGTACTTC	CASSPSSGNIQYF
NA	TRBV4-3	NA	TRBJ1-2	TGCGCCAGCAGCCAAGAGGGGGGGTCGGATGGCTACACCTTC	CASSQEGGSDGYTF
NA	TRBV5-1	NA	TRBJ1-4	TGCGCCAGCAGCTTGGGTAGGGGAGGTGAAAAACTGTTTTTT	CASSLGRGGEKLFF
TRBD1	TRBV10-3	few	TRBJ2-3	TGTGCCATCAGTGTCCGGGACAGGCCTCCAGATACGCAGTATTTT	CAISVRDRPPDTQYF
TRBD2	TRBV7-2	few	TRBJ2-7	TGTGCCAGCAGCTTAGGAGCTAGCGGGCCCTCCTACGAGCAGTACTTC	CASSLGASGPSYEQYF
TRBD1	TRBV4-3	once	TRBJ2-3	TGCGCCAGCAGCCAAGCGGACAGGACGATCACAGATACGCAGTATTTT	CASSQADRTITDTQYF
TRBD2	TRBV9	NA	TRBJ2-3	TGTGCCAGCAGCGAACTAGGCGGGGGGAGAGATACGCAGTATTTT	CASSELGGGRDTQYF
NA	TRBV24-1	NA	TRBJ2-3	TGTGCCACCAGCGAGGAAGGCACAGATACGCAGTATTTT	CATSEEGTDTQYF
TRBD1	TRBV28	NA	TRBJ2-2	TGTGCCAGCAGGGAGTTCGGGACAGGGGGGATCGGGGAGCTGTTTTTT	CASREFGTGGIGELFF
NA	TRBV3-1/TRBV3-2	NA	TRBJ1-2	TGTGCCAGCAGCCAAGAGGGTACAGGGAAGGTACTGGGCTACACCTTC	CASSQEGTGKVLGYTF
TRBD1	TRBV28	NA	TRBJ2-5	TGTGCCAGCAGGGGACAGGCAAAAGAGACCCAGTACTTC	CASRGQAKETQYF
TRBD2	TRBV19	NA	TRBJ2-1	TGTGCCAGTAAACTAGCGGGGCACAATGAGCAGTTCTTC	CASKLAGHNEQFF
NA	TRBV7-8	NA	TRBJ2-3	TGTGCCAGCAGCTCCGCAGGAGATACGCAGTATTTT	CASSSAGDTQYF
NA	TRBV5-1	NA	TRBJ1-6	TGCGCCAGCAGCTTACGGTTAGAATCACCCCTCCACTTT	CASSLRLESPLHF
NA	TRBV7-9	NA	TRBJ1-2	TGTGCCAGCAGCTTATTAAGCCCAGGCGACTATGGCTACACCTTC	CASSLLSPGDYGYTF
NA	TRBV19	few	TRBJ2-3	TGTGCCAGTAGTATAGATCTGCGGGTCGTCGGAGATACGCAGTATTTT	CASSIDLRVVGDTQYF
TRBD2	TRBV25-1	NA	TRBJ2-7	TGTGCCAGCAGTGAACCAACTAGCGGGTCCTACGAGCAGTACTTC	CASSEPTSGSYEQYF
TRBD1	TRBV7-6	few	TRBJ2-2	TGTGCCAGCAGCACGCGCCGGGACAGTTTCGGGGAGCTGTTTTTT	CASSTRRDSFGELFF
TRBD2	TRBV6-1	NA	TRBJ2-1	TGTGCCAGCAGTGAAGAGGAGCGGGGGCACTACAATGAGCAGTTCTTC	CASSEEERGHYNEQFF
NA	TRBV6-6	NA	TRBJ1-6	TGTGCCAGCACCCCGGCGGGTTCCTATAATTCACCCCTCCACTTT	CASTPAGSYNSPLHF